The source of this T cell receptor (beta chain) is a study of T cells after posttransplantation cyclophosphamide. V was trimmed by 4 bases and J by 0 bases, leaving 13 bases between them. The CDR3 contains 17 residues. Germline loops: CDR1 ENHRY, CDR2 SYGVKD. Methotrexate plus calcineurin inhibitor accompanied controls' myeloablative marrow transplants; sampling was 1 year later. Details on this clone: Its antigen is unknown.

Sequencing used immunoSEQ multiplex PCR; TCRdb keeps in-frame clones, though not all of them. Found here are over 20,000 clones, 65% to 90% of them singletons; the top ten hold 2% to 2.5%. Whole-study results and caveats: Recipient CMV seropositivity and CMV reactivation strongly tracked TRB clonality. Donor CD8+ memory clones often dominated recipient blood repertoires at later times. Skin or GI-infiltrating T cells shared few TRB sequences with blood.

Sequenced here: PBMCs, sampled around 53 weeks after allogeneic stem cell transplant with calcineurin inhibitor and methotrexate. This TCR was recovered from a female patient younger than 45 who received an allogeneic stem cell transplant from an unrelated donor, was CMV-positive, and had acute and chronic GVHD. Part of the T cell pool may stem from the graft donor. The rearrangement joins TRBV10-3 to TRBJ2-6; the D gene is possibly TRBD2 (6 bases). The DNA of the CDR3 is TGTGCCATCAGTGTTTGGGGGGAGAGCTCTGGGGCCAACGTCCTGACTTTC. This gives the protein CAISVWGESSGANVLTF.